The clone carrying this T cell receptor (beta chain) was observed a handful of times. As yet, its antigen is unknown. Noted time point: week 47, end of study. Vaccination comprised doses that each held 300 ug of mutant IDH1 20-mer peptide, plus topical imiquimod. Newly diagnosed WHO grade 3 or 4 IDH1-mutant, ATRX-lost astrocytomas were identified in the donors. Sequencing used immunoSEQ multiplex PCR; TCRdb keeps in-frame clones, though not all of them. The top ten clones hold 0.6% to 0.95% of a sample with about 94,000 clones, approximately 89% of them seen once. This entry is derived from a study of a mutant IDH1 vaccine in newly diagnosed glioma. For the study at large: With temozolomide cycles, or 4-6 weeks after radiotherapy alone, vaccination was started. Before enrollment, patients got radiotherapy alone, temozolomide alone, or mostly the combination.

V was pared by 4 bases and J by 1 base, with 13 bases of the junction left unmatched. This CDR3 spans 18 amino acids. CDR1 SGHTA and CDR2 FQGTGA come from the germline V gene. The chain employs TRBV7-3 and TRBJ2-1; TRBD2 matches 7 bases. Specimen: PBMCs, collected from a glioma patient whose treatment included an IDH1 peptide vaccine. The receptor comes from a woman aged 45-65 years with glioma. The CDR3 loop reads CASSSAAPGGGSYNEQFF. CDR3 in DNA: TGTGCCAGCAGCTCCGCCGCTCCCGGGGGAGGGTCCTACAATGAGCAGTTCTTC.